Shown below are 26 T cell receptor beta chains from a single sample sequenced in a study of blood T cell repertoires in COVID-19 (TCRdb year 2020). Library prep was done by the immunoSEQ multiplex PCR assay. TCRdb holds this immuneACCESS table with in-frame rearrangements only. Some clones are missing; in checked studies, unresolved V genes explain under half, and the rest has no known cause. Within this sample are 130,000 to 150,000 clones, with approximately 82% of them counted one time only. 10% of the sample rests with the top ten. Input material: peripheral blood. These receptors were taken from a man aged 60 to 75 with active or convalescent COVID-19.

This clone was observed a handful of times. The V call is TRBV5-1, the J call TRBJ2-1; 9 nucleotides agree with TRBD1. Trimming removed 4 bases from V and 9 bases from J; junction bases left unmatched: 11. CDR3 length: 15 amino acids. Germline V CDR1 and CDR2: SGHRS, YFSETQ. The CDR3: CASSLETGGRSEQFF. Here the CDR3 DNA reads TGCGCCAGCAGCCTCGAGACAGGGGGTAGAAGTGAGCAGTTCTTC. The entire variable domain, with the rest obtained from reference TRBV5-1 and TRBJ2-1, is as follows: KAGVTQTPRYLIKTRGQQVTLSCSPISGHRSVSWYQQTPGQGLQFLFEYFSETQRNKGNFPGRFSGRQFSNSRSEMNVSTLELGDSALYLCASSLETGGRSEQFFGPGTRLTVL.

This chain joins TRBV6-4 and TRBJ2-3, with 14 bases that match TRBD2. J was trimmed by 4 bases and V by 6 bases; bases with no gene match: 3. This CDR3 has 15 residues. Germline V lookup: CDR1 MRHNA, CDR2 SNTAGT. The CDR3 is CASRETSGGADTQYF. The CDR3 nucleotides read TGTGCCAGCAGGGAGACTAGCGGGGGGGCAGATACGCAGTATTTT.

The DNA for the CDR3 is TGTGCCAGCAGCGCGGGGGGACAGGGTTCAGATACGCAGTATTTT. Its protein product is CASSAGGQGSDTQYF. The J gene is TRBJ2-3, the V gene TRBV9, with 9 bases aligning to TRBD1. Germline values: CDR1 SGDLS, CDR2 YYNGEE. The CDR3 spans 15 residues. Germline trimming cut 3 bases from V and 4 bases from J; bases unmatched to any gene: 6.

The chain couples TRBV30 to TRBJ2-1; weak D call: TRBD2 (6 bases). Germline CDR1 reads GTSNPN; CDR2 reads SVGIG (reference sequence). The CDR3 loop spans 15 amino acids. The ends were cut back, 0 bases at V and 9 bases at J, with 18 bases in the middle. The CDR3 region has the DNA TGTGCCTGGAGTGTAACCGCCTTGGGGGGTTCTGAGCAGTTCTTC. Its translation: CAWSVTALGGSEQFF. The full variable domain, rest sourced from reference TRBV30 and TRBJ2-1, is SQTIHQWPATLVQPVGSPLSLECTVEGTSNPNLYWYRQAAGRGLQLLFYSVGIGQISSEVPQNLSASRPQDRQFILSSKKLLLSDSGFYLCAWSVTALGGSEQFFGPGTRLTVL.

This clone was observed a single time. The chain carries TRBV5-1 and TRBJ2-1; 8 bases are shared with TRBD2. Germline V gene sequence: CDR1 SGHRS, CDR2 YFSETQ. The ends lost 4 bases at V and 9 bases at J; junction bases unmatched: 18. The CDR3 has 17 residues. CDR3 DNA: TGCGCCAGCAGCACAATGGCCGGGACTAGGGGCAATGGTGAGCAGTTCTTC. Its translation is CASSTMAGTRGNGEQFF.

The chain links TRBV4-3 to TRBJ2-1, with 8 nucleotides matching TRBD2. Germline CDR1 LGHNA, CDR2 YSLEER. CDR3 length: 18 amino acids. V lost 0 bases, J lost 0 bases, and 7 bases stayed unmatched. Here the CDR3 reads CASSQDWLAGRSYNEQFF. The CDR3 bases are TGCGCCAGCAGCCAAGATTGGCTAGCGGGTCGCTCCTACAATGAGCAGTTCTTC.

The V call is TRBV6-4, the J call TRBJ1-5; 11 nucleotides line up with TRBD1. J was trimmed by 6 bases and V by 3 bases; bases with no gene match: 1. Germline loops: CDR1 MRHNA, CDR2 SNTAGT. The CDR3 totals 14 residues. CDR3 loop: CASSEDRGLQPQHF. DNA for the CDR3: TGTGCCAGCAGTGAGGACAGGGGGCTTCAGCCCCAGCATTTT.

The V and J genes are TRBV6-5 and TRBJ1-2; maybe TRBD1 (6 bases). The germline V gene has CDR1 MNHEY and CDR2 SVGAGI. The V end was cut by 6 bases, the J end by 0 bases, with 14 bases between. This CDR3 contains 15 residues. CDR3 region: CASRVTGNPNYGYTF. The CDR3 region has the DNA TGTGCCAGCAGGGTGACAGGCAACCCTAACTATGGCTACACCTTC.

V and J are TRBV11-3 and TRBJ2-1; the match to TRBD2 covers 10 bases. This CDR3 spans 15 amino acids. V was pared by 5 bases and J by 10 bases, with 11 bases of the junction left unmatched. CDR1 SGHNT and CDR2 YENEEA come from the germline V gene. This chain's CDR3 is CASSVTSGAVKEQFF. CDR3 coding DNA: TGTGCCAGCAGCGTAACTAGCGGGGCCGTCAAGGAGCAGTTCTTC.

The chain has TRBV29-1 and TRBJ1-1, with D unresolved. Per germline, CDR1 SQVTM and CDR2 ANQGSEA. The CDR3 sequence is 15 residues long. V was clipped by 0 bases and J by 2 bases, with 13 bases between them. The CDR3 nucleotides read TGCAGCGTTGAAGATCTAGGCAGAGATAACACTGAAGCTTTCTTT. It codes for CSVEDLGRDNTEAFF.

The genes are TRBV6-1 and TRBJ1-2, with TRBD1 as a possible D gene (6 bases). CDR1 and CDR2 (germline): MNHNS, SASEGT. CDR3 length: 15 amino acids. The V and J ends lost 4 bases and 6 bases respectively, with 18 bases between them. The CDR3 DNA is TGTGCCAGCAGTGCCCTGGACAGCAGAAGCCATGGCTACACCTTC. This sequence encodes CASSALDSRSHGYTF.

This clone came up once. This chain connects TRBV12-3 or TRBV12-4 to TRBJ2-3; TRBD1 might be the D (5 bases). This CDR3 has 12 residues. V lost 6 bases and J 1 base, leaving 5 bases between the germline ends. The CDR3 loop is CASRQGTDTQYF. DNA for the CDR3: TGTGCCAGCAGACAGGGCACAGATACGCAGTATTTT.

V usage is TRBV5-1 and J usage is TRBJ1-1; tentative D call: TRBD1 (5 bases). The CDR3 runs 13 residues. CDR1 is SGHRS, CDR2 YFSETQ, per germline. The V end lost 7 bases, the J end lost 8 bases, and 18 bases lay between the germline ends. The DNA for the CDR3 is TGCGCCAGCGGGGCGGGGCAGGGCAGCGAAGCTTTCTTT. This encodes CASGAGQGSEAFF.

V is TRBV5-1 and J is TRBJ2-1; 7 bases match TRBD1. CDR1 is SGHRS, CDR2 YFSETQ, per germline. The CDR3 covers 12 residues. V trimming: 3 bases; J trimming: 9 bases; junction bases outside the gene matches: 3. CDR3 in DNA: TGCGCCAGCAGCTCCGGACAGGCTGAGCAGTTCTTC. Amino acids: CASSSGQAEQFF. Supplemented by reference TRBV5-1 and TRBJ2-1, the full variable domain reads KAGVTQTPRYLIKTRGQQVTLSCSPISGHRSVSWYQQTPGQGLQFLFEYFSETQRNKGNFPGRFSGRQFSNSRSEMNVSTLELGDSALYLCASSSGQAEQFFGPGTRLTVL.

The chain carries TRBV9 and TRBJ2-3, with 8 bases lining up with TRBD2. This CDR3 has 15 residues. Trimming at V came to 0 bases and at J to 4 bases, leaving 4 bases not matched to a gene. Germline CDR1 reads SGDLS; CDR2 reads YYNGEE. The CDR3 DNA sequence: TGTGCCAGCAGCGTAGGGGGACTAGGATCAGATACGCAGTATTTT. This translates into CASSVGGLGSDTQYF.

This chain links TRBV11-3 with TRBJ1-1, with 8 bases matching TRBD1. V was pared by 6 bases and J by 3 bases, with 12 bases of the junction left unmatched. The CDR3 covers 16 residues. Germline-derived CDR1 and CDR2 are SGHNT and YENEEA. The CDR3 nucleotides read TGTGCCAGCAGGATAAACGACAGGGGTTGGGACACTGAAGCTTTCTTT. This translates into CASRINDRGWDTEAFF.

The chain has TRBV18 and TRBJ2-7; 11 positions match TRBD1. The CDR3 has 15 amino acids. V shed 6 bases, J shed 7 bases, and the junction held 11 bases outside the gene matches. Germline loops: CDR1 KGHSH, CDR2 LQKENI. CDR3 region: CASSPGQGGIGEQYV. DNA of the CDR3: TGTGCCAGCTCCCCGGGACAGGGGGGAATTGGGGAGCAGTACGTC.

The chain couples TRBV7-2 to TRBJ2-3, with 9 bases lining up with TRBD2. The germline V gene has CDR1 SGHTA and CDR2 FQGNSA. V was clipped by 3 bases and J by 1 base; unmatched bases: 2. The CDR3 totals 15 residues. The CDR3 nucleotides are TGTGCCAGCAGCTTCGGCGGGGGGGGCACAGATACGCAGTATTTT. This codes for CASSFGGGGTDTQYF.

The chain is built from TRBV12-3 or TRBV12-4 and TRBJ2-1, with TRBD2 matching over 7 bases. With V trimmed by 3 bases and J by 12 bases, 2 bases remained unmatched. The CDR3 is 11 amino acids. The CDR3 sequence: CASSFREGQFF. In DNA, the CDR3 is TGTGCCAGCAGTTTTAGGGAGGGGCAGTTCTTC.

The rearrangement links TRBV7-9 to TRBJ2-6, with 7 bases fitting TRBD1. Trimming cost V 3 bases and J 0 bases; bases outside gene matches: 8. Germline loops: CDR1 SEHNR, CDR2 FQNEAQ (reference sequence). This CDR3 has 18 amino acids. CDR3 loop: CASSFLTGFVSGANVLTF. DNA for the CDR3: TGTGCCAGCAGCTTTTTGACAGGGTTCGTCTCTGGGGCCAACGTCCTGACTTTC.

CDR3 sequence: CASSEARGTYVSGNTIYF. The CDR3 bases are TGTGCCAGCAGTGAAGCGCGGGGGACATACGTCTCTGGAAACACCATATATTTT. J is TRBJ1-3 and V is TRBV6-1; D is perhaps TRBD1 (6 bases). Trimming left V 0 bases short and J 0 bases short, with 15 bases between. Germline values: CDR1 MNHNS, CDR2 SASEGT. The CDR3 consists of 18 residues.

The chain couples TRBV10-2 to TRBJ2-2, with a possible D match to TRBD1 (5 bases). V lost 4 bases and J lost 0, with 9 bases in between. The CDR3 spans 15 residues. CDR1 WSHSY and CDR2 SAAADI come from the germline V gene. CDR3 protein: CASSVVQANTGELFF. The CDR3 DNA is TGCGCCAGCAGTGTGGTACAGGCGAACACCGGGGAGCTGTTTTTT.

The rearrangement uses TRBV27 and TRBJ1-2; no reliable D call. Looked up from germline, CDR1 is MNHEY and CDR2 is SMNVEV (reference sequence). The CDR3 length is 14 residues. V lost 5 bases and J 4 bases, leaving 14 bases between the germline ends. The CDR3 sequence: CASSPQVGSYGYTF. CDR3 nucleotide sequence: TGTGCCAGCAGTCCACAAGTAGGGAGCTATGGCTACACCTTC.

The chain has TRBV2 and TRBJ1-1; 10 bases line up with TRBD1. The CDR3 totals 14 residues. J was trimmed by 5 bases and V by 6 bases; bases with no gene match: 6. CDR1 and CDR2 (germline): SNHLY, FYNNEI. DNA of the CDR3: TGTGCCAGCAGCCCCCGGGACAGGGGAACTGAAGCTTTCTTT. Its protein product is CASSPRDRGTEAFF.

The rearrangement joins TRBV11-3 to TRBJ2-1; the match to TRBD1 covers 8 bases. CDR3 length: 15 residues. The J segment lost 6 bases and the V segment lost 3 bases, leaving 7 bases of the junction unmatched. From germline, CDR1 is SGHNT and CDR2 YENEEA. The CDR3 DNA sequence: TGTGCCAGCAGCTTCCAACCTACAGGGGGCAATGAGCAGTTCTTC. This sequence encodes CASSFQPTGGNEQFF. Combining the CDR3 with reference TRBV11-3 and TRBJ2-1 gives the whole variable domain EAGVVQSPRYKIIEKKQPVAFWCNPISGHNTLYWYLQNLGQGPELLIRYENEEAVDDSQLPKDRFSAERLKGVDSTLKIQPAELGDSAVYLCASSFQPTGGNEQFFGPGTRLTVL.

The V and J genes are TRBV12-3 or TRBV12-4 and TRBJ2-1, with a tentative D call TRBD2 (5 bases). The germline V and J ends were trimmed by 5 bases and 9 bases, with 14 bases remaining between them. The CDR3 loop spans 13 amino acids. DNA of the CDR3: TGTGCCAGCAGTGAGGACTCGGTCGGTGAGCAGTTCTTC. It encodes CASSEDSVGEQFF.